This TCR beta chain comes out of a study of blood T cell repertoires in COVID-19 (TCRdb year 2020). About the investigation overall: Samples covering the acute and convalescent phases of COVID-19 were provided by collaborators in the United States, Italy and Spain. Subjects who had been exposed to COVID-19, were actively infected with it, or had recovered from it provided the deeply sampled blood TCRbeta repertoires that made up the dataset. The repertoires were released in a freely available public database intended as a resource for research on the immune response to SARS-CoV-2. A de-identified subject ID, COVID-19 status, age in years and sex were almost always included in the sample metadata. Where HLA class I and class II types were available, the types were taken from metadata supplied by the sample provider, not from assay-based typing. Samples were obtained from the ongoing ImmuneRACE study (first 160 participants) and from 1,000 to 1,500 subjects provided by 6 global collaborators. The material from the prospective study consisted of cDNA or gDNA derived from T cells, B-cell-depleted T cells, or PBMCs. What the research found in general, with its limitations: How much clinical and demographic metadata was included differed by source and by participant, and the metadata was provided uncurated.

TCRbeta CDR3 regions were amplified from genomic DNA using the immunoSEQ Assay, a bias-controlled multiplex PCR. The study's own analysis went as follows. The number of nucleated cells in each sample was estimated from the amplification of reference gene primers within the assay. To quantify the absolute abundance of each unique TCRbeta CDR3 rearrangement, sequence reads were collapsed and filtered. For each sample, productive Simpson clonality was calculated as the square root of Simpson's diversity index over productive rearrangements. This immuneACCESS table, as held by TCRdb, lists in-frame sequences with V and J called but not all clones. Of the missing ones, under half trace to an unresolved V gene in checked studies; the others have no known cause. The DNA gave D and trimming, while V, J and clone size come from that table. The sample table holds about 160,000 clones, of which around 80% were seen once. Of the sample, more than 9.5% is held by the ten largest clones.

Collaborating institutions collected whole blood in K2EDTA tubes following their own protocols. Collaborator samples were shipped for TCRbeta analysis as frozen whole blood, isolated PBMCs, or DNA extracted from either sample type. Concerning this clone itself: The specificity of this receptor is unknown. The record has no base qualities; no much larger clone is one base away.

Its CDR3 holds 17 amino acids, cysteine through phenylalanine. Only the CDR3 portion is preserved as DNA: 51 bases, with reading frame beginning at the first base. Taken from the germline V gene, the CDR1 and CDR2 loops are KGHDR and SFDVKD. Germline trimming: 2 bases from V, 5 bases from J; junction bases outside gene matches: 7. The chain links TRBV24-1 with TRBJ2-3, and 12 bases in between align with TRBD2. What was sequenced was peripheral blood. This receptor was obtained from a man in his sixties with active or convalescent COVID-19. CDR3 loop: CATSDSAGGLAGDTQYF. The DNA sequence follows: TGTGCCACCAGTGATTCGGCGGGGGGACTAGCGGGAGATACGCAGTATTTT.